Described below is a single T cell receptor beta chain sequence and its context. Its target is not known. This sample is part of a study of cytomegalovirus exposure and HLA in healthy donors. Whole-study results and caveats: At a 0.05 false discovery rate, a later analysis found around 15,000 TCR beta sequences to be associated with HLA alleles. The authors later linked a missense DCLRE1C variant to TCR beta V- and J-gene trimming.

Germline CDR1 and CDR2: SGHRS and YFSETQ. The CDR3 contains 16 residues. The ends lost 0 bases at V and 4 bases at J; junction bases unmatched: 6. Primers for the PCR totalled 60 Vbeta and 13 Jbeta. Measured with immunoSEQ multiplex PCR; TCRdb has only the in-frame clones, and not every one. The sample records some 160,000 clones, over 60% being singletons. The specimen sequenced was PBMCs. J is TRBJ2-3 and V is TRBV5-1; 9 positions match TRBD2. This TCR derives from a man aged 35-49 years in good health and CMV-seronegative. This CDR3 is CASSLGGTSSPDTQYF. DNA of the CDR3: TGCGCCAGCAGCTTGGGAGGGACTAGCTCGCCAGATACGCAGTATTTT.